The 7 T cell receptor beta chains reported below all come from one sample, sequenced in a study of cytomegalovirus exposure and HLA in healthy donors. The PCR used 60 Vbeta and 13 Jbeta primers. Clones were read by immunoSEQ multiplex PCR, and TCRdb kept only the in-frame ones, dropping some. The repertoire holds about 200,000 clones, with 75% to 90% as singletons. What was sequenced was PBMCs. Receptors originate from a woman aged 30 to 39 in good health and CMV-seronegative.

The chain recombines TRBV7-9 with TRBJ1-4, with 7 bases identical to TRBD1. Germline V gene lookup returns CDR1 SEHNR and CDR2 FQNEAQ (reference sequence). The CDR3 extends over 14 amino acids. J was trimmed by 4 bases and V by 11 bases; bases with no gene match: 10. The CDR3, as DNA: TGTGCCTCCGCACCGACAGGGTTTAATGAAAAACTGTTTTTT. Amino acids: CASAPTGFNEKLFF.

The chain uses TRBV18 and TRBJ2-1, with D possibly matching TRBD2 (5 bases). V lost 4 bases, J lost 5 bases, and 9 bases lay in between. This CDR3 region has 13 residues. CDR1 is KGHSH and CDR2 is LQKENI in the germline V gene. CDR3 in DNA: TGTGCCAGCTCACTAACGACTAACAATGAGCAGTTCTTC. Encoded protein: CASSLTTNNEQFF.

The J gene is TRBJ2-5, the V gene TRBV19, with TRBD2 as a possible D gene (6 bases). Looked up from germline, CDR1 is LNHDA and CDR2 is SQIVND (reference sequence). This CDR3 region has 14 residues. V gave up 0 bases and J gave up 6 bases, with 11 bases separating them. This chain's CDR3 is CASSIEAGSKTQYF. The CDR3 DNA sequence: TGTGCCAGTAGTATAGAGGCGGGGTCGAAGACCCAGTACTTC.

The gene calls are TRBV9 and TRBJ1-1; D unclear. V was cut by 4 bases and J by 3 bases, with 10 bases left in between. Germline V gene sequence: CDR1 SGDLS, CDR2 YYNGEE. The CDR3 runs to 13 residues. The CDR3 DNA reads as TGTGCCAGCAGCCGAGATACCCACACTGAAGCTTTCTTT. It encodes CASSRDTHTEAFF.

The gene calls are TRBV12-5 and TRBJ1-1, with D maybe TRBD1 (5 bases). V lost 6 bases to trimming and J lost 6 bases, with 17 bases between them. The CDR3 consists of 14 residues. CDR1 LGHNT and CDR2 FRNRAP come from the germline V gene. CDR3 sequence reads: CASGSNQGAAEAFF. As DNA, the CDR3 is TGTGCTAGTGGCTCGAATCAGGGTGCGGCTGAAGCTTTCTTT.

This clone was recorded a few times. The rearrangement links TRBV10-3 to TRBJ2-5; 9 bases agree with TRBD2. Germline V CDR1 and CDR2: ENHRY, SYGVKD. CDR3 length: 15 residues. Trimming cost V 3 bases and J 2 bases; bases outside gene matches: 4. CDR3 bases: TGTGCCATCAGTGATTCTAGCGGGGCGCAAGAGACCCAGTACTTC. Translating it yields CAISDSSGAQETQYF.

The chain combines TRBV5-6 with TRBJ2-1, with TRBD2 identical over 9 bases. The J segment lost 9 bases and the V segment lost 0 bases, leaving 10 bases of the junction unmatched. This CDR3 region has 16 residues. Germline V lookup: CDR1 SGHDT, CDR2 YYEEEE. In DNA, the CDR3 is TGTGCCAGCAGCTTGGCCAGGGGCGGGGGGGCCGGTGAGCAGTTCTTC. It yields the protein CASSLARGGGAGEQFF.